These T cell receptor beta chains were read from a single sample in a study of T cell repertoires in cytomegalovirus infection. Their antigen targets remain unknown. One entry per CDR3 protein results from TCRdb running MiXCR on the reads. The sample contains about 340,000 distinct CDR3 sequences, almost 30% of which appear only once. The input for sequencing was cultured PBMCs, taken from culture after CMV antigen stimulation. The receptors stem from a human donor in good health (CMV status not recorded). Some clones in this sample may be carry-over from other donors' samples. Each CDR3 is given with its conserved first and last residue. A D gene is named only where the DNA matches it firmly. Clone sizes are given selectively: once, few, many, or a class where the clone is expanded.

TRBV12-3/TRBV12-4	-	-	TRBJ1-5	CASSLGAERPQHF	TGTGCCAGCAGTTTAGGCGCGGAACGGCCCCAGCATTTT
TRBV27	-	few	TRBJ1-5	CASSLGPFRNQPQHF	TGTGCCAGCAGCCTCGGACCTTTCCGCAATCAGCCCCAGCATTTT
TRBV3-1	TRBD1	-	TRBJ1-1	CASRQGMNTEAFF	TGTGCCAGCAGACAGGGGATGAACACTGAAGCTTTCTTT
TRBV24-1	-	-	TRBJ2-7	CATAPASGAYEQYF	TGTGCCACCGCCCCGGCGAGCGGAGCCTACGAGCAGTACTTC
TRBV9	TRBD1	-	TRBJ1-3	CASSDNRQGSTGNTIYF	TGTGCCAGCAGCGATAACCGACAGGGATCTACTGGAAACACCATATATTTT
TRBV11-3	-	-	TRBJ2-1	CASSLSALGNEQFF	TGTGCCAGCAGCTTAAGCGCCCTAGGGAATGAGCAGTTCTTC
TRBV5-1	-	-	TRBJ1-1	CASSLAGSGTEAFF	TGCGCCAGCAGCTTGGCTGGCTCCGGCACTGAAGCTTTCTTT
TRBV7-2	-	-	TRBJ2-2	CASSPSWGTGELFF	TGTGCCAGCAGCCCTAGTTGGGGCACCGGGGAGCTGTTTTTT
TRBV27	-	few	TRBJ2-2	CASSFRGSGELFF	TGTGCCAGCAGTTTCAGGGGCTCCGGGGAGCTGTTTTTT
TRBV5-4	-	-	TRBJ2-2	CASSQTWTGDTGELFF	TGTGCCAGCAGCCAGACGTGGACGGGCGACACCGGGGAGCTGTTTTTT
TRBV5-8	-	-	TRBJ1-5	CASSPPDQSNQPQHF	TGTGCCAGCAGCCCACCGGACCAGAGCAATCAGCCCCAGCATTTT
TRBV27	-	once	TRBJ2-7	CASSNRADEQYF	TGTGCCAGCAGCAACAGGGCCGACGAGCAGTACTTC
TRBV7-9	-	-	TRBJ1-1	CASSPHGSGMGTEAFF	TGTGCCAGCAGCCCCCACGGCTCGGGCATGGGCACTGAAGCTTTCTTT
TRBV7-2	TRBD2	-	TRBJ2-2	CASSSPRDYNTGELFF	TGTGCCAGCAGCTCTCCCCGGGACTACAACACCGGGGAGCTGTTTTTT
TRBV27	TRBD2	-	TRBJ2-1	CASIPGTSGMDEQFF	TGTGCCAGCATCCCCGGGACTAGCGGGATGGATGAGCAGTTCTTC
TRBV7-6	TRBD2	few	TRBJ2-5	CASSFGTSQETQYF	TGTGCCAGCAGCTTCGGGACTAGCCAAGAGACCCAGTACTTC
TRBV19	-	-	TRBJ1-5	CASSIGGVLNQPQHF	TGTGCCAGTAGTATAGGGGGGGTCCTCAATCAGCCCCAGCATTTT
TRBV7-4	TRBD2	few	TRBJ2-7	CATGGGSYEQYF	TGTGCCACGGGGGGAGGGTCCTACGAGCAGTACTTC
TRBV7-2	TRBD2	-	TRBJ2-1	CASSWREGLRRFF	TGTGCCAGCAGCTGGCGGGAGGGCCTACGGAGGTTCTTC
TRBV7-2	-	-	TRBJ2-7	CASSLGTSLYEQYF	TGTGCCAGCAGCTTAGGAACTAGCCTCTACGAGCAGTACTTC
TRBV5-5	TRBD1	few	TRBJ2-2	CASSHEGGAYTGELFF	TGTGCCAGCAGCCATGAAGGGGGCGCTTACACCGGGGAGCTGTTTTTT
TRBV6-5	-	-	TRBJ2-7	CASSYSNLWRVEQYF	TGTGCCAGCAGTTACTCGAACCTTTGGCGAGTCGAGCAGTACTTC
TRBV5-6	-	-	TRBJ2-3	CASSSSGTRSTDTQYF	TGTGCCAGCAGCTCGTCCGGGACAAGGAGCACAGATACGCAGTATTTT
TRBV2	TRBD2	-	TRBJ2-1	CASSESGGTYNEQFF	TGTGCCAGCAGTGAATCGGGAGGGACCTACAATGAGCAGTTCTTC
TRBV6-5	-	-	TRBJ1-6	CASSYAGRDSPLHF	TGTGCCAGCAGTTACGCGGGCAGAGATTCACCCCTCCACTTT
TRBV12-3/TRBV12-4	TRBD1	-	TRBJ1-1	CASSTGEMNTEAFF	TGTGCCAGCAGTACAGGGGAAATGAACACTGAAGCTTTCTTT
TRBV27	TRBD2	few	TRBJ2-6	CASSLFAGDSGANVLTF	TGTGCCAGCAGTTTATTCGCGGGGGACTCTGGGGCCAACGTCCTGACTTTC
TRBV11-2	TRBD2	-	TRBJ2-7	CASSFWASGYSYEQYF	TGTGCCAGCAGCTTCTGGGCTAGCGGGTACTCCTACGAGCAGTACTTC
TRBV15	-	-	TRBJ1-2	CATSRARRANYGYTF	TGTGCCACCAGCAGAGCCCGGAGGGCTAACTATGGCTACACCTTC
TRBV7-9	-	-	TRBJ1-2	CASSSPRGSWDGYTF	TGTGCCAGCAGCTCTCCCAGGGGCTCCTGGGATGGCTACACCTTC